The sample holds many counts of the clone carrying this TCR beta chain. A second PCR of 7 to 11 cycles used a sample-barcoded 5' primer and a J-beta primer mix. MiXCR, run by TCRdb on the 5' RACE reads, gives a single entry per CDR3 protein. The sample yields 1,300,000 or so distinct CDR3 sequences, approximately 63% seen once. The sample belongs to a study of blood T cells in healthy people across ages. Germline V gives CDR1 LNHNV, CDR2 YYDKDF (reference sequence). V lost 0 bases to trimming and J lost 4 bases, with 7 bases between them. This CDR3 is built from 14 residues. The sequenced sample was blood. The clonotype comes from a man aged 18-30 years in good health. The J gene is TRBJ2-1, the V gene TRBV15; tentative D call: TRBD2 (5 bases). The CDR3 loop reads CATSREAEYNEQFF. The DNA of the CDR3 is TGTGCCACCAGCAGAGAAGCGGAATACAATGAGCAGTTCTTC.